The sequence of this T cell receptor (beta chain) was determined in a study of T cells in Graves' hyperthyroidism and ophthalmopathy. Remarks on this clonotype: Its target is not known. This may come from a read error, since a much larger clone is one base off.

Trimming left V 1 base short and J 5 bases short, with 14 bases between. Germline CDR1 reads LGHDT; CDR2 reads YNNKEL (reference sequence). The CDR3 loop spans 15 amino acids. RNA transcripts were the template for amplifying TCR beta CDR3 regions. HTBI primers were used for first-round RT-PCR of the TCR CDR3. TCRdb called the multiplex PCR reads again in MiXCR, with one record for every CDR3 protein. Among about 290,000 distinct CDR3 sequences listed, roughly 13% were seen once. Patients with uncontrolled infections, other autoimmune diseases, pregnancy or lactation were excluded. The PBMCs were taken from around 9.1 ml of fresh peripheral blood. Points from the study as a whole: Blood also showed most of the thyroid clonotypes that were expanded above 0.001.

The sample consisted of blood. The TCR comes from a middle-aged woman with Graves' hyperthyroidism. This chain links TRBV3-1 with TRBJ1-1, with no clear D. CDR3 nucleotides: TGTGCCAGCAGCCAAGGGGTCGGTGGAAAGACTGAAGCTTTCTTT. Translated: CASSQGVGGKTEAFF.